This is a list of T cell receptor beta chains from one sample in a study of blood T cells in healthy people across ages. TCRdb reanalysed the 5' RACE reads using MiXCR and keeps one entry per CDR3 protein. The table includes just under 750,000 distinct CDR3 sequences, about 20% detected once. The sequenced sample was blood. The receptors originated from a man in his 70s in good health. Each CDR3 is given with its conserved first and last residue. Each record gives: clone size, J gene, CDR3 length, D gene, V gene, CDR3 protein, CDR3 DNA. D genes are given only for firm matches. Size is stated for part of the rows, as once, few or many counts, or as a class when the clone is expanded.

-,TRBJ1-2,15,-,TRBV28,CASSPWFDGDYGYTF,TGTGCCAGCAGTCCCTGGTTCGACGGTGACTATGGCTACACCTTC
-,TRBJ2-1,16,-,TRBV24-1,CATSDSGTISYNEQFF,TGTGCCACCAGTGATTCCGGGACAATATCCTACAATGAGCAGTTCTTC
-,TRBJ1-3,13,-,TRBV12-3/TRBV12-4,CASSPYSGNTTYF,TGTGCCAGCAGCCCTTACTCTGGAAACACCACATATTTT
-,TRBJ2-1,15,-,TRBV5-1,CASSLVVDAGNEQFF,TGCGCCAGCAGCTTGGTAGTAGATGCCGGAAACGAGCAGTTCTTC
-,TRBJ2-1,14,-,TRBV6-6,CASSPLGAINEQFF,TGTGCCAGCAGCCCTCTAGGGGCTATAAATGAGCAGTTCTTC
-,TRBJ1-1,14,-,TRBV7-9,CASRIGSMNTEAFF,TGTGCCAGTCGCATCGGAAGCATGAACACTGAAGCTTTCTTT
-,TRBJ1-2,17,-,TRBV7-2,CASSLAGAGGGAYGYTF,TGTGCCAGCAGCTTAGCGGGGGCCGGGGGGGGCGCGTATGGCTACACCTTC
few,TRBJ2-7,12,-,TRBV6-1,CASTDWTREQYF,TGTGCCAGCACCGACTGGACGCGGGAGCAGTACTTC
few,TRBJ2-3,14,-,TRBV18,CASSLRQESGTQYF,TGTGCCAGCTCACTCAGACAGGAATCAGGTACGCAGTATTTT
few,TRBJ1-1,15,-,TRBV4-1,CASSQGYGVGTEAFF,TGCGCCAGCAGCCAAGGGTACGGGGTTGGCACTGAAGCTTTCTTT
-,TRBJ1-3,15,TRBD1,TRBV20-1,CSAADRGHSGNTIYF,TGCAGTGCTGCAGACAGGGGCCATTCTGGAAACACCATATATTTT
-,TRBJ2-3,15,-,TRBV6-1,CASSEGVSSTDTQYF,TGTGCCAGCAGTGAAGGGGTGTCTAGCACAGATACGCAGTATTTT
-,TRBJ1-2,13,-,TRBV2,CASRQGFDYGYTF,TGTGCCAGCCGGCAGGGGTTTGACTATGGCTACACCTTC
few,TRBJ1-6,14,-,TRBV3-1,CASSQDLYPSPLHF,TGTGCCAGCAGCCAAGATTTATATCCTTCACCCCTCCACTTT
few,TRBJ2-7,13,-,TRBV10-1,CASSESGIGRKHF,TGCGCCAGCAGTGAGTCGGGGATAGGACGCAAACACTTC
-,TRBJ2-3,14,-,TRBV6-4,CASSEGENTDTQYF,TGTGCCAGCAGTGAGGGGGAGAACACAGATACGCAGTATTTT
-,TRBJ1-4,15,-,TRBV6-6,CASTERVTTNEKLFF,TGTGCCAGCACCGAACGAGTGACAACTAATGAAAAACTGTTTTTT
-,TRBJ1-1,15,-,TRBV4-1,CASSQDTGSDTEAFF,TGCGCCAGCAGCCAAGACACGGGATCGGACACTGAAGCTTTCTTT
few,TRBJ2-3,13,-,TRBV5-1,CASSTGTTDTQYF,TGCGCCAGCAGTACTGGAACCACAGATACGCAGTATTTT
few,TRBJ2-3,15,-,TRBV9,CASSVVRGYTDTQYF,TGTGCCAGCAGCGTAGTGCGGGGATACACAGATACGCAGTATTTT
-,TRBJ2-7,14,-,TRBV7-2,CASSLETGPYEQYF,TGTGCCAGCAGCTTGGAGACAGGCCCCTACGAGCAGTACTTC
-,TRBJ1-5,13,-,TRBV4-3,CASSRDLSQPQHF,TGCGCCAGCAGCCGTGATCTCTCTCAGCCCCAGCATTTT
many,TRBJ1-4,12,-,TRBV6-5,CASSYQGEKLFF,TGTGCCAGCAGTTACCAGGGTGAAAAACTGTTTTTT
-,TRBJ2-2,11,-,TRBV7-8,CASSPDTELFF,TGTGCCAGCAGCCCCGACACGGAGCTGTTTTTT
once,TRBJ2-7,14,-,TRBV5-4,CASSSGTIPYEQYF,TGTGCCAGCAGCTCCGGGACAATTCCCTACGAGCAGTACTTC
-,TRBJ2-1,17,TRBD2,TRBV5-5,CASSPPRLAELYNEQFF,TGTGCCAGCAGCCCTCCGCGACTAGCGGAACTTTACAATGAGCAGTTCTTC
few,TRBJ2-3,15,TRBD2,TRBV12-3/TRBV12-4,CASSLASGRVDTQYF,TGTGCCAGCAGTTTGGCTAGCGGGAGAGTGGATACGCAGTATTTT
few,TRBJ1-1,14,-,TRBV12-3/TRBV12-4,CASTARLTNTEAFF,TGTGCCAGCACCGCGCGACTCACGAACACTGAAGCTTTCTTT
-,TRBJ1-1,15,TRBD1,TRBV7-6,CAGSLTGSMNTEAFF,TGTGCCGGCAGCTTGACAGGGTCGATGAACACTGAAGCCTTCTTT
-,TRBJ2-1,15,TRBD2,TRBV7-9,CASSQQTSGRSEQFF,TGTGCCAGCAGCCAACAGACTAGCGGGAGAAGTGAGCAGTTCTTC
-,TRBJ2-3,15,-,TRBV20-1,CSATLAAAGRDTQYF,TGCAGTGCTACCTTAGCGGCGGCGGGTCGAGATACGCAGTATTTT
many,TRBJ1-3,15,TRBD1,TRBV7-6,CASSLVGTAGNTIYF,TGTGCCAGCAGCTTAGTGGGGACAGCTGGAAACACCATATATTTT
few,TRBJ2-3,15,TRBD1,TRBV3-1,CASSQGQGNTDTQYF,TGTGCCAGCAGCCAAGGACAGGGGAACACAGATACGCAGTATTTT
few,TRBJ2-2,15,-,TRBV5-6,CASSLAVGPTGELFF,TGTGCCAGCAGCTTGGCCGTGGGGCCGACCGGGGAGCTGTTTTTT
-,TRBJ1-4,16,-,TRBV2,CASSDDKPWGNEKLFF,TGTGCCAGCAGTGATGACAAACCCTGGGGTAATGAAAAACTGTTTTTT
-,TRBJ2-3,15,TRBD2,TRBV20-1,CSARQRGGGWDTQYF,TGCAGTGCTCGACAGCGGGGGGGTGGTTGGGATACGCAGTATTTT
-,TRBJ2-5,15,-,TRBV21-1,CASSKAIRGGETQYF,TGTGCCAGCAGCAAAGCCATTCGCGGGGGAGAGACCCAGTACTTC
few,TRBJ2-5,15,-,TRBV24-1,CAPRSGKVGQETQYF,TGTGCCCCCCGCTCAGGGAAGGTAGGGCAAGAGACCCAGTACTTC
few,TRBJ2-3,14,-,TRBV7-3,CASSLGSLEDTQYF,TGTGCCAGCAGCTTAGGCTCTCTGGAAGATACGCAGTATTTT
-,TRBJ2-5,14,TRBD2,TRBV10-3,CAISSGREGETQYF,TGTGCCATTAGTTCGGGCAGGGAGGGAGAGACCCAGTACTTC
few,TRBJ1-4,15,-,TRBV15,CATSRDEGGGEKLFF,TGTGCCACCAGCAGAGATGAGGGGGGGGGTGAAAAACTGTTTTTT
few,TRBJ1-2,13,TRBD1,TRBV20-1,CSARATGGDGYTF,TGCAGTGCTAGGGCTACAGGGGGCGATGGCTACACCTTC
-,TRBJ2-3,10,-,TRBV29-1,CSVAGDTQYF,TGCAGCGTTGCGGGAGATACGCAGTATTTT
-,TRBJ2-3,16,TRBD2,TRBV12-5,CASGLVGLGLTDTQYF,TGTGCTAGTGGTTTGGTAGGACTAGGACTCACAGATACGCAGTATTTT
-,TRBJ2-7,14,-,TRBV2,CASSESRGNYEQYF,TGTGCCAGCAGTGAAAGCAGGGGCAACTACGAGCAGTACTTC
-,TRBJ2-3,18,TRBD2,TRBV11-2,CASSPGGSGGFFTDTQYF,TGTGCCAGCAGCCCTGGGGGGAGCGGGGGGTTCTTCACAGATACGCAGTATTTT
-,TRBJ2-3,14,TRBD2,TRBV12-3/TRBV12-4,CASRTSGLTDTQYF,TGTGCCAGCAGGACTAGCGGACTCACAGATACGCAGTATTTT
-,TRBJ2-1,13,-,TRBV7-9,CASSLSQYNEQFF,TGTGCCAGCAGCTTAAGCCAGTACAATGAGCAGTTCTTC
-,TRBJ1-1,14,-,TRBV11-2,CASSLGGLHTEAFF,TGTGCCAGCAGCTTAGGGGGGTTACACACTGAAGCTTTCTTT